Listed here are 11 T cell receptor beta chains from one sample, sequenced in a study of T cells in Graves' hyperthyroidism and ophthalmopathy. TCR beta CDR3 region amplification was performed from RNA transcripts. The TCR CDR3 was amplified in a first-round RT-PCR using the HTBI primer set. TCRdb reanalysed the multiplex PCR reads using MiXCR and keeps one entry per CDR3 protein. The table lists hundreds of thousands of distinct CDR3 sequences, 35% to 45% of them singletons. Sequenced material: blood. These receptors were collected from a man aged 18 to 35 with Graves' hyperthyroidism.

For this clonotype: A single base separates this from a much larger clone, so it may be a read error. The rearrangement joins TRBV29-1 to TRBJ2-5; no definite D call. Germline loops: CDR1 SQVTM, CDR2 ANQGSEA. V was shortened by 6 bases and J by 3 bases, with 8 bases between the two germline ends. This CDR3 contains 11 residues. CDR3 DNA: TGCAGCGTGAACAGAAAAGAGACCCAGTACTTC. Protein sequence: CSVNRKETQYF.

The sample holds a few counts of this clonotype. J is TRBJ2-6 and V is TRBV6-5, with no clear D. CDR1 and CDR2 (germline): MNHEY, SVGAGI. Trimming cost V 0 bases and J 0 bases, with 9 bases left between them. CDR3 size: 17 residues. CDR3 sequence: CASSYSWQLSGANVLTF. The CDR3 region has the DNA TGTGCCAGCAGTTACTCGTGGCAGCTCTCTGGGGCCAACGTCCTGACTTTC.

The gene calls are TRBV7-2 and TRBJ2-7; D tentatively reads TRBD1 or TRBD2 (5 bases each). V dropped 5 bases and J dropped 0 bases, with 14 bases sitting between them. Per germline, CDR1 SGHTA and CDR2 FQGNSA. The CDR3 has 15 amino acids. The CDR3, as DNA: TGTGCCAGCAGCCGCCCGGGGCTAGCCTCCTACGAGCAGTACTTC. Translating it yields CASSRPGLASYEQYF.

This chain joins TRBV12-3 or TRBV12-4 and TRBJ1-3, with a tentative D call TRBD1 (5 bases). This CDR3 contains 14 residues. Trimming took off 3 bases at V and 7 bases at J, with 13 bases between the two ends. CDR3 residues: CASSFGGGLNTIYF. CDR3 nucleotide sequence: TGTGCCAGCAGTTTCGGGGGAGGACTGAACACCATATATTTT.

This clonotype has ten or more counts. V usage is TRBV19 and J usage is TRBJ2-7, with D perhaps being TRBD1 or TRBD2 (5 bases each). CDR1 and CDR2 (germline): LNHDA, SQIVND (reference sequence). V dropped 8 bases and J dropped 4 bases, with 15 bases sitting between them. This CDR3 comprises 13 residues. DNA for the CDR3: TGTGCCAGTTCACCGGGACCGGGGTACGAGCAGTACTTC. This gives the protein CASSPGPGYEQYF.

Comment on this clonotype: The conserved phenylalanine or tryptophan normally closing the CDR3 is absent here, so this likely arose from a read error. The CDR3 spells CASSQEVGLPEAFL. CDR3 nucleotide sequence: TGTGCCAGCAGCCAAGAGGTGGGGTTACCTGAAGCTTTCCTT. The chain links TRBV4-2 to TRBJ1-1; D call uncertain. Germline loops: CDR1 LGHNA, CDR2 YNFKEQ. V was clipped by 0 bases and J by 6 bases, with 11 bases between them. This CDR3 is built from 14 residues.

A few counts support this clonotype. This sequence joins TRBV7-2 and TRBJ2-2; 7 bases fit TRBD2. J was trimmed by 0 bases and V by 2 bases; bases with no gene match: 3. Germline assignment: CDR1 SGHTA and CDR2 FQGNSA. CDR3 size: 16 residues. CDR3 nucleotides: TGTGCCAGCAGCTTACTAGCGGTGGCGAACACCGGGGAGCTGTTTTTT. Its protein product is CASSLLAVANTGELFF.

V is TRBV11-2 and J is TRBJ2-7, with 14 bases lining up with TRBD2. V shed 3 bases and J 5 bases; nucleotides not matched to a gene: 9. Germline V gene lookup returns CDR1 SGHAT and CDR2 FQNNGV. The CDR3 spans 17 residues. CDR3 region: CASSLLGLAGVAHEQYF. The DNA of the CDR3 is TGTGCCAGCAGCTTGCTGGGACTAGCGGGAGTAGCCCACGAGCAGTACTTC.

V gene TRBV20-1 combines with J gene TRBJ1-1; 8 nucleotides align to TRBD1. The CDR3 is made up of 12 amino acids. CDR1 and CDR2 (germline): DFQATT, SNEGSKA (reference sequence). J lost 7 bases, V lost 3 bases, and 4 bases had no gene match. CDR3 loop: CSASPGGNEAFF. As DNA, the CDR3 is TGCAGTGCTAGTCCAGGGGGCAATGAAGCTTTCTTT.

The V call is TRBV7-8, the J call TRBJ2-5; D is ambiguous. This CDR3 spans 14 amino acids. Germline CDR1 reads SGHVS; CDR2 reads FQNEAQ. The germline V and J ends were trimmed by 5 bases and 0 bases, with 10 bases remaining between them. The CDR3 sequence: CASSQMFYQETQYF. The CDR3 nucleotides are TGTGCCAGCAGCCAAATGTTTTACCAAGAGACCCAGTACTTC.

This clonotype was observed many times. CDR3 sequence reads: CAISDPDGYFNQPQHF. In DNA form, the CDR3 reads TGTGCCATCAGTGATCCGGACGGATACTTTAATCAGCCCCAGCATTTT. The chain couples TRBV10-3 to TRBJ1-5; the D is unclear. Germline V gives CDR1 ENHRY, CDR2 SYGVKD. V lost 3 bases, J lost 4 bases, and 16 bases lay in between. The CDR3 contains 16 residues.